Shown below are 10 T cell receptor beta chains from a single sample sequenced in a study of T-cell memory formation after mild COVID-19. TCRdb re-called the 5' RACE reads with MiXCR, one entry per CDR3 protein. The repertoire holds hundreds of thousands of distinct CDR3 sequences, with under 30% as singletons. Sequencing was done on a sample of PBMCs or a T cell subset sorted from them (not recorded which). The receptors originated from an adult woman who had mild COVID-19 (a few samples of this study predate the infection). Cell type and time point are not known.

This chain connects TRBV2 to TRBJ1-3; weak D call: TRBD1 (5 bases). CDR1 is SNHLY and CDR2 is FYNNEI in the germline V gene. Between the trimmed V and J ends, which lost 2 bases and 2 bases, there was a span of 10 bases. The CDR3 has 15 amino acids. CDR3 loop: CASSEWGSPGNTIYF. As DNA, the CDR3 is TGTGCCAGCAGTGAATGGGGGTCCCCTGGAAACACCATATATTTT.

In its sample, this clonotype was seen a few times. This sequence joins TRBV3-1 and TRBJ2-3, with 7 bases matching TRBD1. The CDR3 sequence is 12 residues long. Germline CDR1 LGHDT, CDR2 YNNKEL (reference sequence). Losses at the gene ends were 10 bases for V and 14 bases for J; bases not matched to a gene: 15. The DNA for the CDR3 is TGTGCCACCCGGGACAGCCAAATTATGTGGTATTTT. It encodes CATRDSQIMWYF.

This clonotype was seen more than once but under ten times. The chain employs TRBV5-1 and TRBJ1-1; the D is unclear. The germline CDR1 and CDR2 sequences are SGHRS and YFSETQ. This CDR3 contains 14 residues. V was pared by 0 bases and J by 3 bases, with 9 bases between. This chain's CDR3 is CASSLVAGDTEAFF. As DNA, the CDR3 is TGCGCCAGCAGCTTGGTAGCAGGAGACACTGAAGCTTTCTTT.

This clonotype came up many times. The rearrangement joins TRBV5-1 to TRBJ2-1; 10 bases align to TRBD2. The CDR3 sequence is 14 residues long. With V trimmed by 0 bases and J by 7 bases, 1 base remained unmatched. The V gene's germline CDR1 is SGHRS and CDR2 YFSETQ. The CDR3 spells CASSLVAGGNEQFF. Here the CDR3 DNA reads TGCGCCAGCAGCTTGGTAGCGGGAGGAAATGAGCAGTTCTTC.

This chain connects TRBV2 to TRBJ2-3, with 7 bases lining up with TRBD2. Looked up from germline, CDR1 is SNHLY and CDR2 is FYNNEI. The CDR3 runs 16 residues. V lost 2 bases, J lost 0 bases, and 5 bases stayed unmatched. The chain's CDR3 is CASSELAEQSTDTQYF. DNA for the CDR3: TGTGCCAGCAGTGAACTAGCGGAGCAAAGCACAGATACGCAGTATTTT.

The gene calls are TRBV4-3 and TRBJ1-6; D might be TRBD1 (6 bases). From germline, CDR1 is LGHNA and CDR2 YSLEER. Trimming took off 4 bases at V and 7 bases at J, with 11 bases between the two ends. CDR3 length equals 14 residues. The CDR3 spells CASSPGQRNSPLHF. The CDR3 nucleotides read TGCGCCAGCAGCCCCGGACAGCGAAATTCACCCCTCCACTTT.

This clonotype was picked up a small number of times. The rearrangement joins TRBV4-2 to TRBJ2-5, with D perhaps TRBD2 (5 bases). Germline CDR1 is LGHNA and CDR2 is YNFKEQ. The CDR3 spans 16 residues. The V end was cut by 4 bases, the J end by 1 base, with 16 bases between. DNA for the CDR3: TGTGCCAGCAGCCCCAGGCTGGCCGGGATCCAAGAGACCCAGTACTTC. Amino acid sequence: CASSPRLAGIQETQYF.

This chain links TRBV2 with TRBJ2-6; D unresolved. The CDR3 spans 14 residues. The V gene lost 5 bases and the J gene lost 4 bases, with 9 bases spanning the gap. Germline V gene lookup returns CDR1 SNHLY and CDR2 FYNNEI. This CDR3 reads CASSQETGANVLTF. The CDR3 DNA sequence: TGTGCCAGCAGTCAGGAAACCGGGGCCAACGTCCTGACTTTC.

CDR3 sequence (DNA): TGTGCCACTATCCCTGGGGTCGCAGATACGCAGTATTTT. It is translated as CATIPGVADTQYF. The rearrangement joins TRBV7-9 to TRBJ2-3; D is unresolved. CDR3 length: 13 residues. The germline gives CDR1 SEHNR, CDR2 FQNEAQ (reference sequence). V lost 10 bases and J 4 bases, leaving 15 bases between the germline ends.

This clonotype has a handful of counts. J is TRBJ2-2 and V is TRBV12-3 or TRBV12-4, with 7 bases identical to TRBD1. The CDR3 covers 14 residues. Trimming cost V 5 bases and J 8 bases; bases outside gene matches: 8. DNA of the CDR3: TGTGCCAGCAGTCAACAGGGGAGCGTGGGGGAGCTGTTTTTT. It translates to CASSQQGSVGELFF.